This T cell receptor beta chain was documented in a study of radiotherapy plus CTLA-4 blockade in lung cancer. In the study overall: Disease control was present in under 35% of patients, and objective responses in roughly 17%. Study findings and constraints: Tumor-origin TCR clones grew in blood after radiotherapy plus ipilimumab.

As to this clone: Its target is not known.

The V gene's germline CDR1 is LNHDA and CDR2 SQIVND (reference sequence). Trimming shortened V by 8 bases and J by 5 bases, and 10 bases separated the two germline ends. The CDR3 runs to 12 residues. Measured with immunoSEQ multiplex PCR; TCRdb has only the in-frame clones, and not every one. The table records roughly 85,000 clones, roughly 86% of them present only once. The TCR originated in a human donor with non-small cell lung cancer that progressed on radiotherapy plus ipilimumab. The chain couples TRBV19 to TRBJ1-5; TRBD1 might be the D (6 bases). The sequencing used peripheral blood, collected from a patient treated with radiotherapy plus ipilimumab. CDR3: CASGTQYQPQHF. The CDR3 nucleotides are TGTGCCAGTGGGACACAATATCAGCCCCAGCATTTT.